These T cell receptor beta chains were read from a single sample in a study of blood T cell repertoires in COVID-19. The protocol was immunoSEQ multiplex PCR, while the TCRdb copy is restricted to in-frame clones and leaves out a portion. The table has some 200,000 clones, around nine tenths seen once. Specimen: PBMCs or T cells enriched from blood (not recorded which). Receptors were obtained from a man aged 25 to 45 in a cohort exposed to, infected with or recovered from COVID-19 (not recorded which). CDR3s include the opening cysteine and the closing phenylalanine or tryptophan. Size values are once, few and many counts, or a class for expanded clones, and some rows have none.

clone size	V gene	J gene	CDR3 protein
.	TRBV29-1	TRBJ2-2	CSAATTGDPRRELFF
.	TRBV7-8	TRBJ1-4	CASSPGRVATNEKLFF
.	TRBV7-9	TRBJ2-4	CASSGIEGSRPAKNIQYF
.	TRBV28	TRBJ2-7	CASSYSRVGPSYEQYF
.	TRBV27	TRBJ1-1	CASSQQLGTEAFF
.	TRBV5-4	TRBJ1-1	CASSLISRATEAFF
.	TRBV28	TRBJ1-5	CASSLTGGHQPQHF
.	TRBV6-2/TRBV6-3	TRBJ2-2	CASSSSGRNTGELFF
.	TRBV2	TRBJ1-2	CASSEIWPGNYGYTF
few	TRBV28	TRBJ2-1	CASSAQGYNEQFF
.	TRBV19	TRBJ1-5	CASTTTARGSNQPQHF
.	TRBV6-2/TRBV6-3	TRBJ2-7	CASSYKLVGGEQYF
.	TRBV10-1	TRBJ2-1	CASSIGLAGKGYNEQFF
.	TRBV19	TRBJ1-1	CASSIMSQEAFF
.	TRBV6-5	TRBJ1-4	CASRPGQGHSEKLFF
.	TRBV2	TRBJ1-1	CASSSMTGEAFF
once	TRBV29-1	TRBJ1-2	CSVPGPPGYTF
few	TRBV9	TRBJ2-3	CASSLKDRPTSTDTQYF
few	TRBV6-5	TRBJ1-5	CASSYYSGQPQHF
.	TRBV7-3	TRBJ2-5	CASSLGTATQETQYF